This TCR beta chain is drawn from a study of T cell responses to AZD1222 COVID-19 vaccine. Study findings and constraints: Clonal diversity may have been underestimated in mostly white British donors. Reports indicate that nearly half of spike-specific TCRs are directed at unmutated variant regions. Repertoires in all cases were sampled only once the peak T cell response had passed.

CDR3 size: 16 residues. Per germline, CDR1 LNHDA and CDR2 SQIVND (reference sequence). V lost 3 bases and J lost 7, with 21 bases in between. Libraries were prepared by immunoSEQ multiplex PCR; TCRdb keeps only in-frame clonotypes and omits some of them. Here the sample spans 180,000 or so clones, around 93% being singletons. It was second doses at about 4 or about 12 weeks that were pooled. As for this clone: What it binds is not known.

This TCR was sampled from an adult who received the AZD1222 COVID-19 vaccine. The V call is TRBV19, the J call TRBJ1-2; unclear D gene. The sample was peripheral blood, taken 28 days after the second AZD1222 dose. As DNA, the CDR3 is TGTGCCAGTAGTATGATAGGACTGTCACTACCGGGTGGCTACACCTTC. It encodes CASSMIGLSLPGGYTF.